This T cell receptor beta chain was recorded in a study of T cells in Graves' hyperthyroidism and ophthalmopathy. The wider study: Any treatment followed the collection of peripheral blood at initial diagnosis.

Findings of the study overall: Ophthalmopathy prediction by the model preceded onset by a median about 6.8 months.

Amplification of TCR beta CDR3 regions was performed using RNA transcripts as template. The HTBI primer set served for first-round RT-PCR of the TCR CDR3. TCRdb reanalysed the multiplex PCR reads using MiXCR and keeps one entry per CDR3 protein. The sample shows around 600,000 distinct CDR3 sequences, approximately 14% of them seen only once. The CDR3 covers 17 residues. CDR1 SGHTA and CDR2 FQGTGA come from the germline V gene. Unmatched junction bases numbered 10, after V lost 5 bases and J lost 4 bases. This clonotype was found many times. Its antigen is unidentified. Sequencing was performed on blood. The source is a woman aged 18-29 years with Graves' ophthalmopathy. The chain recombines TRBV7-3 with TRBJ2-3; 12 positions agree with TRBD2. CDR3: CASSGQTSGGRSDTQYF. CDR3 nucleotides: TGTGCCAGCAGCGGACAGACTAGCGGGGGCCGTTCAGATACGCAGTATTTT.